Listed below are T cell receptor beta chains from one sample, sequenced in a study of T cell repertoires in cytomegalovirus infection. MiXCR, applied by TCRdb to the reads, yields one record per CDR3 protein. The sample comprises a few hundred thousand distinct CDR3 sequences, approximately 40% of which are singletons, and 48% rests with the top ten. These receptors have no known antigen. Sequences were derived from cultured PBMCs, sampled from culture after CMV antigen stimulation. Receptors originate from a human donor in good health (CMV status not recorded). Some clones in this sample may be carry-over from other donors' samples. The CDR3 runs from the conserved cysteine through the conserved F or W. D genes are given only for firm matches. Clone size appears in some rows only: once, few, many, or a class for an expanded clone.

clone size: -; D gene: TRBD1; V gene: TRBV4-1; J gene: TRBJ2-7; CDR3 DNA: TGCGCCAGCAGCCAAGCCCCTGGACAGGGGGGCTCCTACGAGCAGTACTTC; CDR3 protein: CASSQAPGQGGSYEQYF
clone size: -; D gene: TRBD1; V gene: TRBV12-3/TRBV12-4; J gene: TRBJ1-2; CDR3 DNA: TGTGCCAGCAGTTCGGACAGGGAGGGCTATGGCTACACCTTC; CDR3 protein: CASSSDREGYGYTF
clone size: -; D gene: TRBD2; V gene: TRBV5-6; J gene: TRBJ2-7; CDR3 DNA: TGTGCCAGCAGCGGGCGGGGGACTAGCGGAGGGAAATGGTCCTACGAGCAGTACTTC; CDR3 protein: CASSGRGTSGGKWSYEQYF
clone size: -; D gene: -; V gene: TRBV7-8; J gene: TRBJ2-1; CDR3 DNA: TGTGCCAGCAGCTTATCTGGACGGATCAATGAGCAGTTCTTC; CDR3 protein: CASSLSGRINEQFF
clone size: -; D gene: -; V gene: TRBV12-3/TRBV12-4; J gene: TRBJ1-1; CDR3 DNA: TGTGCCAGCAGTTTACACAGCACGAACACTGAAGCTTTCTTT; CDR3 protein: CASSLHSTNTEAFF
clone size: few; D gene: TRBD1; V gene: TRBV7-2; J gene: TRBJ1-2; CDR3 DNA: TGTGCCAGCAGCTTAGAACTATTCTTTGGGCTGTTGGACAGGGGGCGGAGAGGGGGCTACACCTTC; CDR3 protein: CASSLELFFGLLDRGRRGGYTF
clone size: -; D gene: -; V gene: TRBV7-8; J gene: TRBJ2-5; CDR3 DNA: TGTGCCAGCAGCCGAAACCTCAGCCCAAGAGAGACCCAGTACTTC; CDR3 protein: CASSRNLSPRETQYF
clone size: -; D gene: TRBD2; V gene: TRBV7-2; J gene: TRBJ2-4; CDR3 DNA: TGTGCCAGCAGCCCCCACTGGAGCGGGAGTACCAAAAACATTCAGTACTTC; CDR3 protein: CASSPHWSGSTKNIQYF
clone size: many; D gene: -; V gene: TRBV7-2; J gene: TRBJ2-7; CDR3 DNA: TGTGCCAGCAGCTCGGCAGGGCCTTACGAGCAGTACTTC; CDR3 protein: CASSSAGPYEQYF
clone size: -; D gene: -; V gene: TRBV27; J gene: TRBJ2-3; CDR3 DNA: TGTGCCAGCAGTTTAACCCTAGCAGATACGCAGTATTTT; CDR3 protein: CASSLTLADTQYF
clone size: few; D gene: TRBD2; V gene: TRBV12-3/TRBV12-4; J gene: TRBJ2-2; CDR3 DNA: TGTGCCAGCAGCTTATCTAGCGGGAGGGGAACCGGGGAGCTGTTTTTT; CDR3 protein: CASSLSSGRGTGELFF
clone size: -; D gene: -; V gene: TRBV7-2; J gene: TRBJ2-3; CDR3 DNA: TGTGCCAGCAGCTTAGTGTGGGCTTGGACAGATACGCAGTATTTT; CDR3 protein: CASSLVWAWTDTQYF
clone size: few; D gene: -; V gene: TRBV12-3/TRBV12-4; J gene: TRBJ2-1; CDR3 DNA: TGTGCCAGCAGGCGCTCGATTTGGGAGCAGTTCTTC; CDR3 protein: CASRRSIWEQFF
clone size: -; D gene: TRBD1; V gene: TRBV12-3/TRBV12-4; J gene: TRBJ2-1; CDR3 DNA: TGTGCCAGCAGTCTAGGGGGGACAGGGGGCAGGAATGAGCAGTTCTTC; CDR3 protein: CASSLGGTGGRNEQFF
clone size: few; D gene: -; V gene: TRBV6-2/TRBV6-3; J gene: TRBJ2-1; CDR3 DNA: TGTGCCAGCAGCAAAACACCCAAATTGGATGGCCACTACAATGAGCAGTTCTTC; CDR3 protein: CASSKTPKLDGHYNEQFF
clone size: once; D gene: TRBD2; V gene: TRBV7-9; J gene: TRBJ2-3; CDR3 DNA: TGTGCCAGCAGCTTGGCGGGAGTCATTGATACGCAGTATTTT; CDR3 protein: CASSLAGVIDTQYF
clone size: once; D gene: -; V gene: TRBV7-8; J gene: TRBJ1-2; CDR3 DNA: TGTGCCAGCAGCTCAGTGGGAGGGGCCTATGGCTACACCTTC; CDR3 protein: CASSSVGGAYGYTF
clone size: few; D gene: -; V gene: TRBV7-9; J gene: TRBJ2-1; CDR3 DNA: TGTGCCAGCAGCTTCCCGGGAACGGGGCGCAATGAGCAGTTCTTC; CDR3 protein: CASSFPGTGRNEQFF
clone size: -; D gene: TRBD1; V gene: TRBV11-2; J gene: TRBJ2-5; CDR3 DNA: TGTGCCAGCAGCTTAGTTTCCGGGACAGGGATGGAGACCCAGTACTTC; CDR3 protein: CASSLVSGTGMETQYF
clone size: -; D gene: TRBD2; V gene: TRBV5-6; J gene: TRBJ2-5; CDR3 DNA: TGTGCCAGCAGCCTGATTGGGAGGGGCCAAGAGACCCAGTACTTC; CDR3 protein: CASSLIGRGQETQYF
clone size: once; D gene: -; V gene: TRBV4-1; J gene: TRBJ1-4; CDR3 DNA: TGCGCCAGCAGCCAAGGAGGGGGGGGGCAAAATGAAAAACTGTTTTTT; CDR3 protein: CASSQGGGGQNEKLFF
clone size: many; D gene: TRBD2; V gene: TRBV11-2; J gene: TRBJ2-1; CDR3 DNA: TGTGCCAGCAGCACACAACTAGCGGACAGCTCCTACAATGAGCAGTTCTTC; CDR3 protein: CASSTQLADSSYNEQFF
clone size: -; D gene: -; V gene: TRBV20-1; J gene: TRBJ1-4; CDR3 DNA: TGCAGTGCTAGAGGCTCAACTAATGAAAAACTGTTTTTT; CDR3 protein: CSARGSTNEKLFF
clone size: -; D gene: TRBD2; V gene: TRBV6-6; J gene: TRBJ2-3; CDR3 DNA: TGTGCCAGCAGTCCGGGACTAGCGGGGGGATTAAATACGCAGTATTTT; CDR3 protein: CASSPGLAGGLNTQYF
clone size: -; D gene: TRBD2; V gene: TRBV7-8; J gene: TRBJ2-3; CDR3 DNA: TGTGCCAGCAGCTGGGGAGGGCTGTATGAAGATACGCAGTATTTT; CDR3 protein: CASSWGGLYEDTQYF
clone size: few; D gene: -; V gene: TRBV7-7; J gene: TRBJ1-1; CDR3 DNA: TGTGCCAGCAGCTCCCTCAGCGGAACTGAAGCTTTCTTT; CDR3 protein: CASSSLSGTEAFF
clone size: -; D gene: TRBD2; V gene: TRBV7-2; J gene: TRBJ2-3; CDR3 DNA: TGTGCCAGCAGCTCAGTTCGGACTAGCTTCACAGATACGCAGTATTTT; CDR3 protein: CASSSVRTSFTDTQYF